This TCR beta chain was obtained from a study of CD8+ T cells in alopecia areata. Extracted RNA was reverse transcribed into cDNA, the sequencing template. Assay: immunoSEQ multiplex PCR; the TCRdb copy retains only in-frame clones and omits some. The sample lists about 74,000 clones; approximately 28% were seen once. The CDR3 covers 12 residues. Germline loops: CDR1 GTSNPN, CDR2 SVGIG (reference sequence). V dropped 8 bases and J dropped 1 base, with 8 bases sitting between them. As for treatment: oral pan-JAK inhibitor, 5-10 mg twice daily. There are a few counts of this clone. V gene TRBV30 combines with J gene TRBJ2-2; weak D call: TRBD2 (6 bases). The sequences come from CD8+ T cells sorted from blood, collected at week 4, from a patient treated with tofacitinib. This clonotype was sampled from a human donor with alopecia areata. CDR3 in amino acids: CAQTRNTGELFF. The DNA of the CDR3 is TGTGCCCAGACTAGGAACACCGGGGAGCTGTTTTTT.